The 32 T cell receptor beta chains below were found in one sample sequenced in a study of metastatic and nonmetastatic thyroid tumors. TCRdb re-clonotyped the PCR reads via MiXCR. The profile covers around 53,000 clones, with about 20% appearing a single time and 4% to 5% taken by the ten largest. Thyroid surgery had not been preceded by any treatment in any patient. The sequencing sample was made of blood. The origin of the receptors is a female donor with papillary thyroid cancer or a benign thyroid nodule (not recorded which). Some clones in this sample may be carry-over from other donors' samples.

This clone was picked up a small number of times. Possible read error: a much larger clone is one base away. The CDR3 does not end in the conserved phenylalanine or tryptophan, so this is likely a read error. The limits of the CDR3 on the DNA are not certain, so only TCRdb's listed CDR3 is given. V and J are TRBV5-4 and TRBJ2-7; the table names TRBD2, a call not compared with the DNA. Counting both end residues, the CDR3 totals 14 amino acids. Looked up from germline, CDR1 is SGHNT and CDR2 is YYREEE (reference sequence). The CDR3 loop is CASSGGLAEAGLYS.

The V and J genes are TRBV5-1 and TRBJ2-1; a weak D match, TRBD1 (6 bases). This CDR3 contains 15 residues. Germline CDR1 SGHRS, CDR2 YFSETQ. V was shortened by 2 bases and J by 3 bases, with 12 bases between the two germline ends. The CDR3 protein is CASSFRGQIYNEQFF. CDR3 in DNA: TGCGCCAGCAGCTTTCGCGGACAGATCTACAATGAGCAGTTCTTC.

CDR3 in amino acids: CASSEIGLAGFYEQYF. DNA for the CDR3: TGTGCCAGCAGTGAAATCGGACTAGCGGGGTTCTACGAGCAGTACTTC. The V call is TRBV6-1, the J call TRBJ2-7; 12 bases fit TRBD2. The CDR3 covers 16 residues. The trim removed 2 bases at V and 3 bases at J, leaving 5 bases unmatched. Germline values: CDR1 MNHNS, CDR2 SASEGT.

This chain joins TRBV6-9 and TRBJ1-1; TRBD1 is a possible D gene (5 bases). The germline V gene encodes CDR1 MNHGY and CDR2 SVAAGI. The CDR3 length is 12 residues. With 3 bases removed from V and 10 bases from J, the gap between germline ends came to 12 bases. CDR3 amino acids: CASSYGDGAAFF. CDR3 DNA sequence: TGTGCCAGCAGTTACGGGGATGGGGCAGCTTTCTTT.

Concerning this clone: This sequence may be a read error, since a much larger clone differs from it by one base. This sequence joins TRBV7-9 and TRBJ2-3; a weak D match, TRBD1 (5 bases). This CDR3 spans 13 amino acids. Germline lookup yields CDR1 SEHNR and CDR2 FQNEAQ (reference sequence). The V gene lost 8 bases and the J gene lost 2 bases, with 11 bases spanning the gap. For the CDR3, the DNA is TGTGCCAGCTCCAGTGGGGCCACAGATACGCAGTATTTT. It codes for CASSSGATDTQYF.

In the case of this clone: The junction shows a germline mismatch at one end, possibly a read error. Here the CDR3 DNA reads TGTGCCAGCAGTGCCTGGACAGCTAACTATTGCTACACCTTC. Translating gives CASSAWTANYCYTF. The V and J genes are TRBV6-1 and TRBJ1-2; tentatively, D is TRBD1 (6 bases). The CDR3 length is 14 residues. Germline values: CDR1 MNHNS, CDR2 SASEGT.

In this sample, this clone turned up a few times. Possible read error: a much larger clone is one base away. The V and J genes are TRBV20-1 and TRBJ2-3; 13 nucleotides agree with TRBD2. Per the germline V gene, CDR1 is DFQATT and CDR2 is SNEGSKA (reference sequence). Trimming cost V 5 bases and J 0 bases; bases outside gene matches: 5. CDR3 length: 16 amino acids. The CDR3 loop reads CSASVTSGRSTDTQYF. The CDR3 DNA sequence: TGCAGTGCTTCGGTGACTAGCGGGAGGAGCACAGATACGCAGTATTTT.

This clone was seen repeatedly, ten times or more. The chain employs TRBV15 and TRBJ2-3; unclear D gene. Germline values: CDR1 LNHNV, CDR2 YYDKDF (reference sequence). The V and J ends lost 5 bases and 3 bases respectively, with 6 bases between them. This CDR3 contains 12 residues. CDR3 region: CATSPMTDTQYF. CDR3 coding DNA: TGTGCCACCAGCCCGATGACAGATACGCAGTATTTT.

This clone was seen many times. This chain connects TRBV6-4 to TRBJ2-3; D is ambiguous. CDR3 length: 15 residues. V shed 2 bases and J shed 2 bases, with 11 bases lying between them. Germline V gene data show CDR1 as MRHNA and CDR2 as SNTAGT. This CDR3 is CASSDKPGLTDTQYF. For the CDR3, the DNA is TGTGCCAGCAGTGACAAACCGGGCCTCACAGATACGCAGTATTTT.

This clone was observed at least ten times. The chain recombines TRBV6-1 with TRBJ2-7; D is undetermined. This CDR3 has 13 residues. Trimming cost V 1 base and J 4 bases, with 8 bases left between them. Germline loops: CDR1 MNHNS, CDR2 SASEGT. The CDR3: CASSEEWDYEQYF. CDR3 DNA sequence: TGTGCCAGCAGTGAAGAGTGGGATTACGAGCAGTACTTC.

This clone was detected a few times. At one of its ends the junction is not consistent with the germline gene, which may arise from a read error. The J gene is TRBJ1-4, the V gene TRBV6-1; TRBD1 might be the D (6 bases). Germline V CDR1 and CDR2: MNHNS, SASEGT. The CDR3 covers 15 residues. CDR3 in amino acids: CASSLQGWSAEKLFF. The CDR3 region has the DNA TGTGCCAGCAGTCTCCAGGGGTGGTCAGCTGAAAAACTTTTTTTT.

This clone was found many times. The gene calls are TRBV27 and TRBJ2-7; TRBD1 matches 9 bases. J lost 4 bases, V lost 6 bases, and 10 bases had no gene match. CDR3 size: 15 residues. CDR1 and CDR2 from the germline V gene are MNHEY and SMNVEV (reference sequence). The CDR3 DNA sequence: TGTGCCAGCAGAGAGCCGGGACAGGGTACGTACGAGCAGTACTTC. Residues: CASREPGQGTYEQYF.

This clone showed up many times. The V call is TRBV5-1, the J call TRBJ2-3; 8 bases are a match to TRBD2. The CDR3 length is 16 residues. Germline V gene lookup returns CDR1 SGHRS and CDR2 YFSETQ. J was trimmed by 6 bases and V by 4 bases; bases with no gene match: 13. CDR3 in DNA: TGCGCCAGCAGCCGCGATGCAGCGGGAGCTAGGGATACGCAGTATTTT. Protein: CASSRDAAGARDTQYF.

On this clone: One junction end disagrees with the germline gene, perhaps due to a read error. This chain uses TRBV2 with TRBJ2-6; D call uncertain. Germline-derived CDR1 and CDR2 are SNHLY and FYNNEI. The CDR3 runs to 16 residues. The CDR3: CASSPSFSSVANVLTF. The CDR3 coding sequence is TGTGCCAGCTCGCCGAGCTTTTCCTCTGTGGCCAACGTCCTGACTTTC.

In this sample, this clone turned up many times. The chain employs TRBV7-3 and TRBJ2-4; D is perhaps TRBD1 or TRBD2 (5 bases each). V lost 0 bases to trimming and J lost 4 bases, with 19 bases between them. Germline V lookup: CDR1 SGHTA, CDR2 FQGTGA. CDR3 length equals 18 residues. CDR3 sequence reads: CASSLTGVRGTGKNIQYF. The CDR3 DNA sequence: TGTGCCAGCAGCTTAACAGGGGTTCGCGGAACGGGGAAAAACATTCAGTACTTC.

The chain recombines TRBV5-1 with TRBJ2-7; 10 positions agree with TRBD2. V lost 4 bases, J lost 4 bases, and 8 bases stayed unmatched. This CDR3 has 15 amino acids. CDR1 is SGHRS and CDR2 is YFSETQ in the germline V gene. CDR3 DNA: TGCGCCAGCAGCGGCTTGACTAGCGGGCATTACGAGCAGTACTTC. As protein: CASSGLTSGHYEQYF.

This clone was seen ten or more times. V is TRBV3-1 and J is TRBJ1-4, with D perhaps matching TRBD1 (5 bases). The CDR3 contains 16 residues. CDR1 is LGHDT, CDR2 YNNKEL, per germline (reference sequence). V dropped 1 base and J dropped 4 bases, with 13 bases sitting between them. The DNA of the CDR3 is TGTGCCAGCAGCCAAGTTGTGGGGCGGTTTAATGAAAAACTGTTTTTT. Translated: CASSQVVGRFNEKLFF.

The rearrangement uses TRBV27 and TRBJ1-1; D possibly corresponds to TRBD1 (6 bases). Germline CDR1 MNHEY, CDR2 SMNVEV (reference sequence). Trimming took off 6 bases at V and 4 bases at J, with 18 bases between the two ends. The CDR3 spans 15 residues. The CDR3 DNA is TGTGCCAGCAGCCGGTCGTGTGGGGGCCGCACTGAAGCTTTCTTT. Encoded protein: CASSRSCGGRTEAFF.

This clone appeared many times. The J gene is TRBJ1-1, the V gene TRBV6-1, with a tentative D call TRBD1 (5 bases). The germline V gene has CDR1 MNHNS and CDR2 SASEGT. With 7 bases removed from V and 4 bases from J, the gap between germline ends came to 19 bases. CDR3 length equals 15 residues. Here the CDR3 reads CASTRTGGTGTEAFF. The CDR3 nucleotides read TGTGCCAGCACCCGAACAGGCGGGACGGGCACTGAAGCTTTCTTT.

The rearrangement links TRBV9 to TRBJ2-1; 7 bases match TRBD1. V was clipped by 0 bases and J by 3 bases; unmatched bases: 12. CDR3 length: 18 residues. Germline CDR1 is SGDLS and CDR2 is YYNGEE. CDR3 region: CASSVDARTGQRYNEQFF. The CDR3 DNA sequence: TGTGCCAGCAGCGTAGACGCCAGGACAGGACAACGCTACAATGAGCAGTTCTTC.

This clone has at least ten counts. V usage is TRBV4-2 and J usage is TRBJ2-1; D is perhaps TRBD1 or TRBD2 (6 bases each). Germline loops: CDR1 LGHNA, CDR2 YNFKEQ. The V and J ends lost 1 base and 5 bases respectively, with 12 bases between them. This CDR3 is 15 amino acids long. Here the CDR3 DNA reads TGTGCCAGCAGCCAAGCCGGGGGCGACAACAATGAGCAGTTCTTC. This gives the protein CASSQAGGDNNEQFF.

At least ten counts were recorded for this clone. This chain links TRBV12-3 or TRBV12-4 with TRBJ2-2; D is possibly TRBD2 (5 bases). The CDR3 loop spans 16 amino acids. V was clipped by 2 bases and J by 6 bases, with 16 bases between them. The CDR3 DNA is TGTGCCAGCAGTTTAAGAGGCGGGTTCAACGCCGGGGAGCTGTTTTTT. It encodes CASSLRGGFNAGELFF.

This clone occurred many times. The V call is TRBV6-6, the J call TRBJ1-1, with 10 bases matching TRBD1. CDR3 length: 16 amino acids. Germline V lookup: CDR1 MNHNY, CDR2 SVGAGI (reference sequence). Unmatched junction bases numbered 9, after V lost 2 bases and J lost 6 bases. The CDR3 loop reads CASSYRVGQGPAEAFF. CDR3 coding DNA: TGTGCCAGCAGTTACCGGGTGGGACAGGGGCCGGCTGAAGCTTTCTTT.

This clone was seen repeatedly, ten times or more. The chain uses TRBV27 and TRBJ1-6; D unresolved. The CDR3 has 14 residues. Germline V gene data show CDR1 as MNHEY and CDR2 as SMNVEV (reference sequence). Trimming removed 0 bases at V and 13 bases at J, with 13 bases between. The DNA of the CDR3 is TGTGCCAGCAGTTTATCGAGGCCGACGTCTCCCCTCCACTTT. It encodes CASSLSRPTSPLHF.

This clone was recorded many times. The chain joins TRBV4-1 to TRBJ2-1; D is ambiguous. V was trimmed by 4 bases and J by 10 bases, leaving 11 bases between them. Germline CDR1 and CDR2: MGHRA and YSYEKL. CDR3 size: 12 residues. CDR3 bases: TGCGCCAGCAGCCTAACCGGGCTCGAGCAGTTCTTC. It codes for CASSLTGLEQFF.

Details on this clone: Just one base apart from a much larger clone, this may be a read error. The same CDR3 arises from other DNA sequences in this sample as well. V and J are TRBV28 and TRBJ1-2; D call uncertain. Germline V gene sequence: CDR1 MDHEN, CDR2 SYDVKM. This CDR3 region has 11 residues. The CDR3 DNA reads as TGTGCCAGCAGTGGAAAGTATGGCTACACATTC. Translating it yields CASSGKYGYTF.

This clone was recorded at least ten times. The chain has TRBV19 and TRBJ1-6, with D uncertain. Trimming stripped 0 bases from V and 8 bases from J, with 8 bases between. Germline CDR1 is LNHDA and CDR2 is SQIVND (reference sequence). The CDR3 is 14 amino acids. The CDR3 sequence: CASSIDGQYSPLHF. CDR3 nucleotide sequence: TGTGCCAGTAGTATAGATGGGCAATATTCACCCCTCCACTTT.

The chain joins TRBV20-1 to TRBJ2-1; perhaps TRBD2 as D (6 bases). The germline CDR1 and CDR2 sequences are DFQATT and SNEGSKA (reference sequence). V was pared by 8 bases and J by 4 bases, with 18 bases between. CDR3 length equals 14 residues. CDR3 bases: TGCAGTTTACTTCCCGATGGGGGGTACAATGAGCAGTTCTTC. This translates into CSLLPDGGYNEQFF.

This clone was seen at least ten times. The chain employs TRBV30 and TRBJ1-4, with a weak D call TRBD1 (5 bases). This CDR3 spans 15 amino acids. CDR1 is GTSNPN and CDR2 is SVGIG in the germline V gene (reference sequence). The V gene lost 2 bases and the J gene lost 8 bases, with 18 bases spanning the gap. Written as DNA, the CDR3 is TGTGCCTGGAGTCCCCCAGGAGGGACGGTCGAAAAACTGTTTTTT. Translating gives CAWSPPGGTVEKLFF.

Points on this clone: A much bigger clone sits one base away, suggesting this may be a read error. The chain has TRBV2 and TRBJ2-3; D gene uncertain. The V gene's germline CDR1 is SNHLY and CDR2 FYNNEI. Trimming removed 7 bases from V and 7 bases from J, with 18 bases in between. The CDR3 spans 14 residues. Here the CDR3 DNA reads TGTGCCAGCATGGTCACCCTTACCCTTAATACGCAGTATTTT. Amino acid sequence: CASMVTLTLNTQYF.

This clone was counted ten times or more. The gene calls are TRBV4-1 and TRBJ2-7; D is perhaps TRBD1 (6 bases). This CDR3 has 16 residues. The V and J ends lost 3 bases and 0 bases respectively, with 15 bases between them. In germline, CDR1 is MGHRA, CDR2 YSYEKL. The CDR3 sequence: CASSQPGQRVSYEQYF. In DNA form, the CDR3 reads TGCGCCAGCAGCCAGCCGGGACAAAGAGTCTCCTACGAGCAGTACTTC.

This clone came up many times. The chain couples TRBV2 to TRBJ2-2, with TRBD2 identical over 10 bases. Germline V gene lookup returns CDR1 SNHLY and CDR2 FYNNEI. The CDR3 is made up of 14 amino acids. After removal of 6 bases from V and 7 bases from J, the junction contained 5 bases not matched to a gene. DNA for the CDR3: TGTGCCAGCAGAGCGGGAGGGCCAAACGGGGAGCTGTTTTTT. It translates to CASRAGGPNGELFF.